Reported below is one TCR beta chain. Some clones are missing from TCRdb's copy, which holds only in-frame ones; the method was immunoSEQ multiplex PCR. The sample includes approximately 350,000 clones, roughly nine tenths of them seen just once. Between the trimmed V and J ends, which lost 1 base and 4 bases, there was a span of 5 bases. This CDR3 is 13 amino acids long. The data belong to a study of blood T cell repertoires in COVID-19. Donors of Cohort 3 who recovered were those that had two negative PCRs, clearance, or symptom resolution. Material: PBMCs or T cells enriched from blood (not recorded which). The gene calls are TRBV12-3 or TRBV12-4 and TRBJ2-1; D gene unclear. The receptor comes from a woman aged 25 to 39 who had recovered from COVID-19. DNA for the CDR3: TGTGCCAGCAGTTTAGGAGTGTACAATGAGCAGTTCTTC. It codes for CASSLGVYNEQFF.